This T cell receptor (beta chain) emerged from a study of T-cell reconstitution after alpha-beta-depleted transplantation in children. Using unique molecular identifiers, the investigators prepared the TCRbeta library. TCRdb used MiXCR to reprocess the PCR reads, holding one entry per CDR3 protein. In the table there are 600,000 to 800,000 distinct CDR3 sequences, about 12% of which are singletons. Trimming cost V 7 bases and J 2 bases, with 14 bases left between them. The CDR3 runs to 15 residues. Germline loops: CDR1 MDHEN, CDR2 SYDVKM. The chain uses TRBV28 and TRBJ2-2, with a weak D call TRBD1 (6 bases). The receptor comes from a girl aged 2-10 years with congenital amegakaryocytic thrombocytopenia, due to receive a stem cell transplant. Material: PBMCs, obtained before TCRalphabeta/CD19-depleted stem cell transplant. The CDR3, as DNA: TGTGCCAGCATGCCCGGACAGTTAAACACCGGGGAGCTGTTTTTT. It codes for CASMPGQLNTGELFF.